Following are 32 T cell receptor beta chains from one sample sequenced in a study of breast tumors, draining lymph nodes, adjacent tissues. MiXCR was run by TCRdb on the multiplex PCR reads, yielding one entry per CDR3 protein. The sample lists approximately 190,000 distinct CDR3 sequences, 31% seen once, with 4% to 4.5% in the top ten. The lymph nodes were axillary draining lymph nodes from breast cancer patients. Sample: axillary lymph node tissue. Receptor source: a female donor with breast cancer. Some clones in this sample may be carry-over from other donors' samples.

This clonotype has a count of ten or more. The chain joins TRBV20-1 to TRBJ2-7; 8 bases are a match to TRBD1. J lost 5 bases, V lost 0 bases, and 9 bases had no gene match. CDR3 size: 15 residues. The germline CDR1 and CDR2 sequences are DFQATT and SNEGSKA (reference sequence). The CDR3 DNA sequence: TGCAGTGCTAGAGATGTGAGACAGGGGCGGAACGAGCAGTACTTC. It encodes CSARDVRQGRNEQYF.

This clonotype has ten or more counts. The chain is built from TRBV6-5 and TRBJ1-6; 7 bases map to TRBD1. Germline CDR1 MNHEY, CDR2 SVGAGI. This CDR3 is 13 amino acids long. The ends lost 7 bases at V and 7 bases at J; junction bases unmatched: 4. The CDR3 sequence is CASTPDRNSPLHF. Written as DNA, the CDR3 is TGTGCCAGCACCCCGGACAGGAATTCACCCCTCCACTTT.

V and J are TRBV2 and TRBJ2-5; 10 bases agree with TRBD2. CDR1 and CDR2 from the germline V gene are SNHLY and FYNNEI. CDR3 length equals 15 residues. V was clipped by 5 bases and J by 4 bases; unmatched bases: 7. The CDR3 sequence is CASSRTSGVGETQYF. The CDR3 DNA sequence: TGTGCCAGCAGTCGCACTAGCGGGGTAGGAGAGACCCAGTACTTC.

The V gene is TRBV6-5, the J gene TRBJ1-1, with no clear D. Germline V gene sequence: CDR1 MNHEY, CDR2 SVGAGI. The CDR3 spans 15 residues. V was cut by 3 bases and J by 4 bases, with 15 bases left in between. The DNA for the CDR3 is TGTGCCAGCAGTTATGGTAGGGCGCGGGTCACTGAAGCTTTCTTT. Translated: CASSYGRARVTEAFF.

In its sample, this clonotype was seen many times. The chain carries TRBV3-1 and TRBJ2-3; TRBD2 is a possible D gene (5 bases). Trimming took 3 bases from V and 6 from J, leaving 10 bases between them. Looked up from germline, CDR1 is LGHDT and CDR2 is YNNKEL (reference sequence). The CDR3 runs 13 residues. CDR3 region: CASSQGSRDTQYF. Written as DNA, the CDR3 is TGTGCCAGCAGCCAGGGGAGTCGGGATACGCAGTATTTT.

To note about this clonotype: Just one base apart from a much larger clone, this may be a read error. This chain connects TRBV4-2 to TRBJ2-1; TRBD2 matches at 9 bases. V shed 3 bases, J shed 1 base, and the junction held 13 bases outside the gene matches. From germline, CDR1 is LGHNA and CDR2 YNFKEQ. The CDR3 is made up of 19 amino acids. Here the CDR3 reads CASSHHSGRTTGSYNEQFF. CDR3 nucleotides: TGTGCCAGCAGCCACCACAGCGGGAGGACCACAGGGTCCTACAATGAGCAGTTCTTC.

The J gene is TRBJ1-5, the V gene TRBV28; no definite D call. Germline assignment: CDR1 MDHEN and CDR2 SYDVKM. V was cut by 8 bases and J by 3 bases, with 8 bases left in between. The CDR3 has 12 residues. CDR3 in DNA: TGTGCCAGCGGCGGCAACAATCAGCCCCAGCATTTT. This translates into CASGGNNQPQHF.

This clonotype appeared many times. This chain joins TRBV10-3 and TRBJ1-2; 8 bases fit TRBD1. The CDR3 sequence is 15 residues long. V shed 4 bases, J shed 4 bases, and the junction held 8 bases outside the gene matches. The germline V gene encodes CDR1 ENHRY and CDR2 SYGVKD. CDR3 nucleotides: TGTGCCATCAGTGGACGGGACAGGAGTTTCTATGGCTACACCTTC. Residues: CAISGRDRSFYGYTF.

The genes are TRBV24-1 and TRBJ1-1; possible D gene TRBD1, 6 bases. Germline-derived CDR1 and CDR2 are KGHDR and SFDVKD. The CDR3 runs to 14 residues. Between the trimmed V and J ends, which lost 4 bases and 6 bases, there was a span of 14 bases. The CDR3 spells CATSDSTGGSEAFF. CDR3 in DNA: TGTGCCACCAGTGACTCCACGGGGGGCTCTGAAGCTTTCTTT.

Comment on this clonotype: Sequence at one end of the junction differs from germline and may be a read error. CDR3 amino acids: CPSSLDGGNTIYF. DNA for the CDR3: TGCCCCAGCAGCTTGGACGGTGGGAACACCATATATTTT. The chain couples TRBV5-1 to TRBJ1-3; D gene ambiguous. Germline V gene lookup returns CDR1 SGHRS and CDR2 YFSETQ. The CDR3 runs to 13 residues.

This clonotype has a count of ten or more. This sequence joins TRBV29-1 and TRBJ2-3; D may be TRBD2 (6 bases). The germline V gene has CDR1 SQVTM and CDR2 ANQGSEA. Trimming took off 1 base at V and 8 bases at J, with 10 bases between the two ends. This CDR3 comprises 12 residues. The CDR3 DNA follows: TGCAGCGTTGAAGTGGCGGGGACTACGCAGTATTTT. Its translation: CSVEVAGTTQYF.

This clonotype was picked up many times. The V call is TRBV7-2, the J call TRBJ2-3; no definite D call. The CDR3 consists of 14 residues. V was cut by 4 bases and J by 4 bases, with 12 bases left in between. The V gene's germline CDR1 is SGHTA and CDR2 FQGNSA. In DNA form, the CDR3 reads TGTGCCAGCAGCTCTGCCCGAGAAGCAGATACGCAGTATTTT. Residues: CASSSAREADTQYF.

This clonotype was counted at least ten times. This chain links TRBV20-1 with TRBJ2-7; no reliable D call. This CDR3 is 14 amino acids long. Trimming removed 3 bases from V and 1 base from J, with 13 bases in between. Germline assignment: CDR1 DFQATT and CDR2 SNEGSKA (reference sequence). CDR3 sequence (DNA): TGCAGTGCTAGCACTGAGACTGGTTCCTACGAGCAGTACTTC. This codes for CSASTETGSYEQYF.

The chain links TRBV30 to TRBJ1-1; unclear D gene. V shed 4 bases and J shed 0 bases, with 9 bases lying between them. The CDR3 sequence is 13 residues long. Germline assignment: CDR1 GTSNPN and CDR2 SVGIG (reference sequence). The CDR3 bases are TGTGCCTGGATGGCAGACATGAACACTGAAGCTTTCTTT. This codes for CAWMADMNTEAFF.

This clonotype was recorded at least ten times. The J gene is TRBJ1-6, the V gene TRBV10-3, with 7 nucleotides matching TRBD1. V was clipped by 10 bases and J by 9 bases; unmatched bases: 15. Germline values: CDR1 ENHRY, CDR2 SYGVKD. The CDR3 is 15 residues long. The chain's CDR3 is CATTGAGNQGSPLHF. As DNA, the CDR3 is TGTGCCACCACAGGGGCGGGGAATCAGGGTTCACCCCTCCACTTT.

The chain combines TRBV6-5 with TRBJ2-1; 9 bases are a match to TRBD2. V trimming: 8 bases; J trimming: 2 bases; junction bases outside the gene matches: 19. CDR1 and CDR2 from the germline V gene are MNHEY and SVGAGI. This CDR3 has 19 amino acids. The CDR3 DNA is TGTGCCAGCGGTGTCGGGACGGGGGCGGCTAGCGGGGCCTACAATGAGCAGTTCTTC. Its translation is CASGVGTGAASGAYNEQFF.

This clonotype was seen repeatedly, ten times or more. The V gene is TRBV9, the J gene TRBJ2-2, with TRBD2 matching 8 bases. V lost 0 bases, J lost 5 bases, and 9 bases stayed unmatched. The germline V gene encodes CDR1 SGDLS and CDR2 YYNGEE. The CDR3 length is 17 residues. The CDR3 sequence is CASSVAGAGGRTGELFF. As DNA, the CDR3 is TGTGCCAGCAGCGTAGCTGGGGCGGGAGGACGTACCGGGGAGCTGTTTTTT.

This chain uses TRBV5-6 with TRBJ1-1; 7 nucleotides match TRBD1. After removal of 2 bases from V and 0 bases from J, the junction contained 4 bases not matched to a gene. Germline assignment: CDR1 SGHDT and CDR2 YYEEEE. This CDR3 has 15 amino acids. DNA of the CDR3: TGTGCCAGCAGCTTTAGGGACAGATTGAACACTGAAGCTTTCTTT. It yields the protein CASSFRDRLNTEAFF.

The J gene is TRBJ2-1, the V gene TRBV6-2 or TRBV6-3; 7 bases map to TRBD2. With V trimmed by 5 bases and J by 8 bases, 9 bases remained unmatched. The CDR3 is 14 residues long. Germline assignment: CDR1 MNHEY and CDR2 SVGEGT. CDR3 sequence reads: CASSPQGTTDEQFF. In DNA, the CDR3 is TGTGCCAGCAGTCCACAAGGGACTACCGATGAGCAGTTCTTC.

As regards this clonotype: A much bigger clone sits one base away, suggesting this may be a read error. The chain couples TRBV11-3 to TRBJ2-3; 7 bases map to TRBD2. Germline V gives CDR1 SGHNT, CDR2 YENEEA. The CDR3 has 15 residues. The V segment lost 1 base and the J segment 2 bases; nucleotides outside the gene matches: 3. The CDR3 is CASSLASGATDTQYF. CDR3 nucleotide sequence: TGTGCCAGCAGCTTAGCTAGCGGAGCCACAGATACGCAGTATTTT.

In this sample, this clonotype turned up many times. V and J are TRBV20-1 and TRBJ2-3; tentative D call: TRBD2 (6 bases). V lost 2 bases, J lost 2 bases, and 14 bases lay in between. The CDR3 is 15 amino acids. CDR1 is DFQATT, CDR2 SNEGSKA, per germline (reference sequence). The CDR3 spells CSARNGGGDTDTQYF. The CDR3 nucleotides read TGCAGTGCTAGAAATGGTGGCGGGGACACAGATACGCAGTATTTT.

This clonotype was picked up many times. The V call is TRBV4-3, the J call TRBJ2-1; tentatively, D is TRBD1 or TRBD2 (5 bases each). This CDR3 contains 13 residues. V dropped 1 base and J dropped 12 bases, with 13 bases sitting between them. Germline lookup yields CDR1 LGHNA and CDR2 YSLEER. The CDR3 is CASSQAGSQGQFF. CDR3 in DNA: TGCGCCAGCAGCCAAGCGGGGTCCCAGGGGCAGTTCTTC.

V is TRBV29-1 and J is TRBJ2-7, with a tentative D call TRBD2 (6 bases). From germline, CDR1 is SQVTM and CDR2 ANQGSEA. The V end was cut by 8 bases, the J end by 4 bases, with 12 bases between. The CDR3 is made up of 11 amino acids. The DNA for the CDR3 is TGCAGCCGGGGACTTCTATACGAGCAGTACTTC. Amino acid sequence: CSRGLLYEQYF.

This clonotype was seen ten or more times. This chain uses TRBV7-2 with TRBJ1-2; D call uncertain. Looked up from germline, CDR1 is SGHTA and CDR2 is FQGNSA. V lost 1 base to trimming and J lost 3 bases, with 12 bases between them. The CDR3 loop spans 15 amino acids. CDR3 sequence (DNA): TGTGCCAGCAGCTTAGTGTTTGGGGAGTACTATGGCTACACCTTC. Protein product: CASSLVFGEYYGYTF.

This clonotype was seen at least ten times. This chain uses TRBV5-8 with TRBJ2-7, with 12 positions matching TRBD2. Losses at the gene ends were 4 bases for V and 5 bases for J; bases not matched to a gene: 4. Germline-derived CDR1 and CDR2 are SGHTS and YDEGEE. The CDR3 is 14 residues long. The CDR3 sequence is CASSLAGGPDEQYF. In DNA, the CDR3 is TGTGCCAGCAGCCTAGCGGGGGGGCCCGACGAGCAGTACTTC.

This clonotype was detected many times. The J gene is TRBJ2-5, the V gene TRBV5-1, with TRBD2 matching 7 bases. This CDR3 contains 15 residues. CDR1 and CDR2 from the germline V gene are SGHRS and YFSETQ. V trimming: 4 bases; J trimming: 1 base; junction bases outside the gene matches: 7. The DNA of the CDR3 is TGCGCCAGCAGCCGGCTGTGGGGGGGCCAAGAGACCCAGTACTTC. Translation gives CASSRLWGGQETQYF.

This clonotype was observed at least ten times. V gene TRBV7-2 combines with J gene TRBJ2-3, with D tentatively TRBD1 (6 bases). CDR1 and CDR2 (germline): SGHTA, FQGNSA. Trimming stripped 6 bases from V and 4 bases from J, with 20 bases between. The CDR3 is 16 amino acids. CDR3 amino acids: CASSIPGDDWADTQYF. Written as DNA, the CDR3 is TGTGCCAGCAGTATACCAGGGGATGATTGGGCAGATACGCAGTATTTT.

The rearrangement joins TRBV20-1 to TRBJ2-7, with 13 bases that match TRBD2. Germline V gives CDR1 DFQATT, CDR2 SNEGSKA (reference sequence). The J segment lost 3 bases and the V segment lost 0 bases, leaving 2 bases of the junction unmatched. The CDR3 is made up of 15 amino acids. The DNA for the CDR3 is TGCAGTGCTAGAGACGGGACTAGCGGGAACTACGAGCAGTACTTC. Encoded protein: CSARDGTSGNYEQYF.

The CDR3 region is CSATQAGRGRITEAFF. The CDR3 DNA follows: TGCAGTGCTACCCAAGCGGGAAGGGGGCGAATCACTGAAGCTTTCTTT. The genes are TRBV20-1 and TRBJ1-1; 7 nucleotides align to TRBD1. Trimming took 4 bases from V and 4 from J; bases not matched to a gene: 15. Germline-derived CDR1 and CDR2 are DFQATT and SNEGSKA (reference sequence). The CDR3 is made up of 16 amino acids.

This clonotype occurred a few times. V gene TRBV3-1 combines with J gene TRBJ2-7, with 14 bases fitting TRBD2. Germline V gives CDR1 LGHDT, CDR2 YNNKEL (reference sequence). This CDR3 has 15 residues. With V trimmed by 4 bases and J by 5 bases, 4 bases remained unmatched. In DNA, the CDR3 is TGTGCCAGCAGCCTAGGGGGACTAGCGGGGGACGAGCAGTACTTC. Its translation is CASSLGGLAGDEQYF.

In this sample, this clonotype turned up many times. A much larger clone sits a single nucleotide away, making a read error possible. V usage is TRBV12-3 or TRBV12-4 and J usage is TRBJ2-3; D is ambiguous. The CDR3 has 14 residues. The V end lost 4 bases, the J end lost 4 bases, and 12 bases lay between the germline ends. CDR3 DNA: TGTGCCAGCAGTTGCGACCGAGAGCCAGATACGCAGTATTTT. Amino acid sequence: CASSCDREPDTQYF.

The J gene is TRBJ1-5, the V gene TRBV7-2; 7 bases are shared with TRBD1. Germline assignment: CDR1 SGHTA and CDR2 FQGNSA. This CDR3 spans 20 amino acids. J lost 2 bases, V lost 8 bases, and 24 bases had no gene match. The CDR3 here is CASLAGNYNEQGEGNQPQHF. The CDR3 region has the DNA TGTGCCAGCCTAGCGGGGAACTACAATGAGCAGGGGGAAGGCAATCAGCCCCAGCATTTT.